Presented here are 25 T cell receptor beta chains from one specimen sequenced in a study of PD-1 blockade in classical Hodgkin lymphoma. No patient escaped relapse after autologous stem cell transplantation, and brentuximab vedotin exposure varied. Here immunoSEQ multiplex PCR was the method, and the copy in TCRdb shows in-frame clones only, minus some. The sample yields tens of thousands of clones, approximately 91% seen once. The source was peripheral blood mononuclear cells (PBMCs), collected at baseline. Receptors originate from a human donor with classical Hodgkin lymphoma.

This clone has more than one count but fewer than ten. This chain joins TRBV27 and TRBJ2-1, with unresolved D. V lost 5 bases and J 6 bases, leaving 5 bases between the germline ends. The CDR3 totals 11 residues. Per germline, CDR1 MNHEY and CDR2 SMNVEV (reference sequence). The CDR3 DNA follows: TGTGCCAGCAGTACGGCCAATGAGCAGTTCTTC. Protein product: CASSTANEQFF.

The V call is TRBV6-1, the J call TRBJ2-7; 7 bases align to TRBD2. The germline gives CDR1 MNHNS, CDR2 SASEGT. The CDR3 extends over 14 amino acids. The ends lost 5 bases at V and 2 bases at J; junction bases unmatched: 6. For the CDR3, the DNA is TGTGCCAGCAGTCCCCTTAGCGGGCCCTACGAGCAGTACTTC. This sequence encodes CASSPLSGPYEQYF.

In this sample, this clone turned up once. This sequence joins TRBV5-5 and TRBJ1-2; D ambiguous. The germline gives CDR1 SGHKS, CDR2 YYEKEE (reference sequence). The CDR3 loop spans 16 amino acids. Trimming took off 6 bases at V and 4 bases at J, with 22 bases between the two ends. The CDR3 DNA reads TGTGCCAGCATACGAGGTATCTCGCGAAAGACCTATGGCTACACCTTC. It specifies CASIRGISRKTYGYTF.

This chain links TRBV7-6 with TRBJ2-3; 8 bases line up with TRBD2. CDR3 length: 14 residues. V lost 1 base and J lost 6; bases outside the gene matches: 3. Germline lookup yields CDR1 SGHVS and CDR2 FNYEAQ. Written as DNA, the CDR3 is TGTGCCAGCAGCTTAGGCGGGGGGCGGGATACGCAGTATTTT. As protein: CASSLGGGRDTQYF.

The CDR3 protein is CASSFGGPGGETQYF. The CDR3 nucleotides read TGTGCCAGCAGTTTCGGGGGCCCAGGGGGAGAGACCCAGTACTTC. V gene TRBV6-5 combines with J gene TRBJ2-5; D might be TRBD1 (7 bases). The CDR3 loop spans 15 amino acids. Germline V gene data show CDR1 as MNHEY and CDR2 as SVGAGI. V was shortened by 4 bases and J by 4 bases, with 16 bases between the two germline ends.

This clone showed up just a few times. This chain uses TRBV4-2 with TRBJ2-5; 10 nucleotides align to TRBD2. V lost 3 bases to trimming and J lost 4 bases; unmatched junction nucleotides: 5. The germline V gene has CDR1 LGHNA and CDR2 YNFKEQ. The CDR3 has 15 residues. CDR3 amino acids: CASSHLLAGVETQYF. CDR3 DNA sequence: TGTGCCAGCAGCCATCTGCTAGCGGGAGTAGAGACCCAGTACTTC.

J is TRBJ2-7 and V is TRBV5-4; tentatively, D is TRBD1 (5 bases). CDR1 is SGHNT and CDR2 is YYREEE in the germline V gene (reference sequence). The V end lost 3 bases, the J end lost 0 bases, and 10 bases lay between the germline ends. This CDR3 is built from 14 residues. The CDR3 sequence is CASSSGANSYEQYF. CDR3 in DNA: TGTGCCAGCAGCTCTGGGGCGAACTCCTACGAGCAGTACTTC.

This sequence joins TRBV28 and TRBJ1-1; D not certain. The CDR3 runs to 10 residues. The V and J ends lost 5 bases and 7 bases respectively, with 5 bases between them. From germline, CDR1 is MDHEN and CDR2 SYDVKM. The CDR3 coding sequence is TGTGCCAGCAGTAGGTATGAAGCTTTCTTT. It codes for CASSRYEAFF.

The rearrangement links TRBV2 to TRBJ2-1; no definite D call. Trimming cost V 3 bases and J 4 bases, with 4 bases left between them. The germline V gene has CDR1 SNHLY and CDR2 FYNNEI. The CDR3 runs 12 residues. This chain's CDR3 is CASSDTYNEQFF. CDR3 sequence (DNA): TGTGCCAGCAGTGACACTTACAATGAGCAGTTCTTC.

This chain links TRBV4-1 with TRBJ2-7, with D perhaps matching TRBD1 (5 bases). The V end lost 3 bases, the J end lost 2 bases, and 14 bases lay between the germline ends. This CDR3 has 15 amino acids. CDR1 MGHRA and CDR2 YSYEKL come from the germline V gene. The CDR3 DNA sequence: TGCGCCAGCAGCCAGGCAGGGTTAGGAGCCTACGAGCAGTACTTC. Translated: CASSQAGLGAYEQYF.

This clone was recorded a few times. V usage is TRBV6-1 and J usage is TRBJ2-3; TRBD1 agrees at 7 bases. Per the germline V gene, CDR1 is MNHNS and CDR2 is SASEGT. V shed 3 bases, J shed 3 bases, and the junction held 6 bases outside the gene matches. This CDR3 has 15 amino acids. CDR3 sequence: CASSDLDRVTDTQYF. The CDR3 DNA follows: TGTGCCAGCAGTGACTTAGACAGGGTTACAGATACGCAGTATTTT.

Notes on this clone: Other DNA sequences in this specimen translate into the identical CDR3. The V gene is TRBV9, the J gene TRBJ1-4; TRBD1 aligns across 10 bases. Germline CDR1 reads SGDLS; CDR2 reads YYNGEE. Trimming cost V 0 bases and J 8 bases; bases outside gene matches: 1. The CDR3 extends over 14 amino acids. CDR3 sequence reads: CASSVGTGGEKLFF. In nucleotides, the CDR3 is TGTGCCAGCAGCGTAGGGACAGGGGGGGAAAAACTGTTTTTT.

V gene TRBV7-9 combines with J gene TRBJ1-5; 7 bases are a match to TRBD1. The trim removed 1 base at V and 11 bases at J, leaving 14 bases unmatched. This CDR3 has 16 amino acids. The germline V gene encodes CDR1 SEHNR and CDR2 FQNEAQ (reference sequence). CDR3: CASSLGGRQGIGTQHF. DNA for the CDR3: TGTGCCAGCAGCTTAGGGGGACGACAGGGCATCGGGACCCAGCATTTT.

The rearrangement joins TRBV6-5 to TRBJ1-1; no clear D. Looked up from germline, CDR1 is MNHEY and CDR2 is SVGAGI. V lost 6 bases and J 6 bases, leaving 14 bases between the germline ends. The CDR3 runs 13 residues. CDR3 residues: CASRQLYSPEAFF. The CDR3 nucleotides are TGTGCCAGCAGACAACTCTACAGCCCTGAAGCTTTCTTT.

The chain links TRBV6-5 to TRBJ2-1; 9 bases map to TRBD1. J was trimmed by 6 bases and V by 11 bases; bases with no gene match: 5. The V gene's germline CDR1 is MNHEY and CDR2 SVGAGI. The CDR3 length is 12 residues. CDR3 residues: CAAGTGPNEQFF. The CDR3 DNA reads as TGTGCCGCCGGGACAGGGCCCAATGAGCAGTTCTTC.

The chain has TRBV6-6 and TRBJ2-7; D is uncertain. Germline lookup yields CDR1 MNHNY and CDR2 SVGAGI (reference sequence). Trimming left V 0 bases short and J 7 bases short, with 7 bases between. The CDR3 contains 12 residues. The CDR3 sequence: CASSYSSLEQYF. CDR3 sequence (DNA): TGTGCCAGCAGTTACTCCTCCCTGGAGCAGTACTTC.

The chain uses TRBV29-1 and TRBJ2-7, with D perhaps TRBD1 or TRBD2 (6 bases each). CDR3 length equals 13 residues. Per germline, CDR1 SQVTM and CDR2 ANQGSEA. The V end lost 0 bases, the J end lost 6 bases, and 12 bases lay between the germline ends. DNA of the CDR3: TGCAGCGTTGAAGAGGGGGCCGGGGGCGAGCAGTACTTC. Amino acids: CSVEEGAGGEQYF.

The chain employs TRBV4-1 and TRBJ2-3, with a possible D match to TRBD1 (5 bases). V was shortened by 0 bases and J by 0 bases, with 16 bases between the two germline ends. There are 18 residues in the CDR3. Germline assignment: CDR1 MGHRA and CDR2 YSYEKL. The CDR3 DNA reads as TGCGCCAGCAGCCAAGATATACAGGTCATTTCTAGCACAGATACGCAGTATTTT. Translated, it gives CASSQDIQVISSTDTQYF.

This rearrangement joins TRBV19 to TRBJ2-1, with 9 bases aligning to TRBD1. Trimming removed 7 bases from V and 8 bases from J; junction bases left unmatched: 12. Per germline, CDR1 LNHDA and CDR2 SQIVND (reference sequence). The CDR3 is 15 amino acids. The CDR3 sequence is CASTKMDRGHHEQFF. As DNA, the CDR3 is TGTGCCAGTACGAAAATGGACAGGGGACATCATGAGCAGTTCTTC.

The V call is TRBV7-9, the J call TRBJ2-3; D is uncertain. The germline CDR1 and CDR2 sequences are SEHNR and FQNEAQ (reference sequence). The CDR3 extends over 14 amino acids. V was trimmed by 1 base and J by 2 bases, leaving 7 bases between them. The CDR3 DNA sequence: TGTGCCAGCAGCTTAGAGGGCCTCACAGATACGCAGTATTTT. Its translation: CASSLEGLTDTQYF.

This clone is a singleton in its sample. The rearrangement links TRBV19 to TRBJ1-5; 7 bases line up with TRBD1. Germline CDR1 is LNHDA and CDR2 is SQIVND (reference sequence). This CDR3 spans 16 amino acids. V shed 4 bases and J 2 bases; nucleotides not matched to a gene: 8. This chain's CDR3 is CASSNTGQVGNQPQHF. Written as DNA, the CDR3 is TGTGCCAGTAGTAACACTGGACAGGTAGGCAATCAGCCCCAGCATTTT.

The CDR3 DNA sequence: TGTGCCAGCAGCGTAGACGGGGCTTCCTACGAGCAGTACTTC. Translation: CASSVDGASYEQYF. The rearrangement uses TRBV9 and TRBJ2-7, with D perhaps assigned TRBD1 or TRBD2 (5 bases each). V lost 0 bases and J 1 base, leaving 8 bases between the germline ends. The CDR3 has 14 amino acids. Germline-derived CDR1 and CDR2 are SGDLS and YYNGEE.

The chain carries TRBV27 and TRBJ2-5; D perhaps matches TRBD1 (5 bases). CDR1 is MNHEY and CDR2 is SMNVEV in the germline V gene (reference sequence). Trimming shortened V by 6 bases and J by 1 base, and 12 bases separated the two germline ends. The CDR3 length is 14 residues. The CDR3 loop reads CASSRRGFQETQYF. DNA of the CDR3: TGTGCCAGCAGCCGAAGGGGATTCCAAGAGACCCAGTACTTC.

The chain has TRBV6-1 and TRBJ1-5, with 10 bases fitting TRBD1. Trimming cost V 3 bases and J 6 bases; bases outside gene matches: 5. This CDR3 is 15 amino acids long. Germline loops: CDR1 MNHNS, CDR2 SASEGT. The CDR3 spells CASSEAGTGAQPQHF. CDR3 nucleotide sequence: TGTGCCAGCAGTGAGGCCGGGACAGGGGCTCAGCCCCAGCATTTT.

The chain combines TRBV18 with TRBJ1-1, with 8 bases identical to TRBD1. The germline gives CDR1 KGHSH, CDR2 LQKENI. The CDR3 covers 18 residues. V shed 4 bases and J 0 bases; nucleotides not matched to a gene: 13. CDR3 region: CASSRDRGWVSMNTEAFF. The DNA of the CDR3 is TGTGCCAGCTCACGCGACAGGGGTTGGGTTTCCATGAACACTGAAGCTTTCTTT.